These 28 T cell receptor beta chains originate from one sample sequenced in a study of CD8 T cells in Susac syndrome. Random hexamers were used to reverse transcribe 0.5 to 1 ug of RNA. Each CDR3 protein is one row after TCRdb ran MiXCR on the immunoSEQ multiplex PCR reads. The sample records 110,000 or so distinct CDR3 sequences, 94% being singletons. The sequencing input was CD4+ T cells from PBMCs. The receptors come from a human donor in good health.

The gene calls are TRBV7-2 and TRBJ2-7, with TRBD1 as a possible D gene (6 bases). Germline V gene lookup returns CDR1 SGHTA and CDR2 FQGNSA. V was shortened by 1 base and J by 2 bases, with 9 bases between the two germline ends. The CDR3 has 14 residues. CDR3 DNA: TGTGCCAGCAGCTTAGGCGGACAGACCTACGAGCAGTACTTC. Its protein is CASSLGGQTYEQYF.

This rearrangement joins TRBV5-8 to TRBJ2-6; D not resolved. The germline V and J ends were trimmed by 4 bases and 2 bases, with 10 bases remaining between them. Germline V gene data show CDR1 as SGHTS and CDR2 as YDEGEE. This CDR3 region has 15 residues. The CDR3 DNA is TGTGCCAGCAGCGCGAAGGGTACTGGGGCCAACGTCCTGACTTTC. It yields the protein CASSAKGTGANVLTF.

V usage is TRBV30 and J usage is TRBJ2-7; 8 nucleotides agree with TRBD2. J gave up 4 bases and V 2 bases, and 4 bases lay outside the gene matches. Germline V lookup: CDR1 GTSNPN, CDR2 SVGIG (reference sequence). This CDR3 is built from 13 residues. The CDR3 region is CAWSTGLAYEQYF. DNA of the CDR3: TGTGCCTGGAGTACTGGACTAGCATACGAGCAGTACTTC.

CDR3 sequence: CASTPRGPPYEQYF. CDR3 DNA: TGTGCCAGTACCCCCAGGGGGCCACCCTACGAGCAGTACTTC. The J gene is TRBJ2-7, the V gene TRBV19; 8 nucleotides align to TRBD1. J lost 2 bases, V lost 7 bases, and 7 bases had no gene match. This CDR3 region has 14 residues. Germline assignment: CDR1 LNHDA and CDR2 SQIVND (reference sequence).

This sequence joins TRBV27 and TRBJ2-1; maybe TRBD2 (6 bases). Trimming stripped 7 bases from V and 9 bases from J, with 22 bases between. The germline gives CDR1 MNHEY, CDR2 SMNVEV (reference sequence). This CDR3 has 15 amino acids. CDR3 sequence reads: CASNPTGLAQGEQFF. CDR3 coding DNA: TGTGCCAGCAATCCGACCGGGCTAGCGCAGGGTGAGCAGTTCTTC.

The rearrangement links TRBV18 to TRBJ2-5, with a tentative D call TRBD2 (5 bases). Per germline, CDR1 KGHSH and CDR2 LQKENI. The CDR3 is made up of 14 amino acids. Trimming cost V 3 bases and J 5 bases, with 13 bases left between them. CDR3 in DNA: TGTGCCAGCTCACCGCCAGGTCGGAGGGAGACCCAGTACTTC. Translated, it gives CASSPPGRRETQYF.

The rearrangement uses TRBV7-9 and TRBJ1-2; the match to TRBD1 covers 9 bases. Trimming at V came to 6 bases and at J to 6 bases, leaving 5 bases not matched to a gene. The CDR3 consists of 13 residues. Germline CDR1 reads SEHNR; CDR2 reads FQNEAQ (reference sequence). The CDR3, as DNA: TGTGCCAGCAGATTGGACAGGGGAAATGGCTACACCTTC. Translating it yields CASRLDRGNGYTF.

The rearrangement links TRBV6-2 or TRBV6-3 to TRBJ2-2; 7 bases match TRBD1. The germline gives CDR1 MNHEY, CDR2 SVGEGT. With V trimmed by 4 bases and J by 4 bases, 6 bases remained unmatched. The CDR3 covers 15 residues. CDR3 sequence (DNA): TGTGCCAGCAGTTTCCAACAGGGGCTCACCGGGGAGCTGTTTTTT. This codes for CASSFQQGLTGELFF.

The chain employs TRBV2 and TRBJ1-2, with D possibly matching TRBD1 (5 bases). The CDR3 is 11 amino acids. Germline V gives CDR1 SNHLY, CDR2 FYNNEI. The V end was cut by 8 bases, the J end by 7 bases, with 11 bases between. CDR3 bases: TGTGCCAGCCGGGGGAAAGGTGGCTACACCTTC. Its translation: CASRGKGGYTF.

The V call is TRBV7-2, the J call TRBJ2-1; the match to TRBD2 covers 12 bases. Germline CDR1 SGHTA, CDR2 FQGNSA. The V segment lost 3 bases and the J segment 6 bases; nucleotides outside the gene matches: 3. This CDR3 is built from 15 residues. The CDR3 nucleotides are TGTGCCAGCAGCTTGGGACTAGCGGGCTTCAATGAGCAGTTCTTC. It yields the protein CASSLGLAGFNEQFF.

The rearrangement links TRBV6-5 to TRBJ2-5; 8 bases are a match to TRBD2. CDR1 and CDR2 from the germline V gene are MNHEY and SVGAGI. J was trimmed by 7 bases and V by 1 base; bases with no gene match: 14. The CDR3 length is 17 residues. CDR3 residues: CASSYYSGTSQTGTQYF. Here the CDR3 DNA reads TGTGCCAGCAGTTACTATAGCGGGACTTCACAAACGGGGACCCAGTACTTC.

CDR3 sequence (DNA): TGCGCCAGCAACTTTCAGGGAACCGCCGGGGAGCTGTTTTTT. It encodes CASNFQGTAGELFF. The chain carries TRBV5-1 and TRBJ2-2; TRBD1 is a possible D gene (5 bases). V lost 6 bases to trimming and J lost 6 bases, with 15 bases between them. This CDR3 has 14 amino acids. Germline CDR1 and CDR2: SGHRS and YFSETQ.

The rearrangement links TRBV24-1 to TRBJ1-2, with unresolved D. Germline CDR1 is KGHDR and CDR2 is SFDVKD. The length of the CDR3 is 13 residues. The V gene lost 6 bases and the J gene lost 3 bases, with 10 bases spanning the gap. Here the CDR3 reads CATSSTAYYGYTF. In nucleotides, the CDR3 is TGTGCCACCAGTTCCACAGCTTACTATGGCTACACCTTC.

CDR3: CASSRIAGGPANEQFF. The DNA for the CDR3 is TGTGCCAGCAGCCGAATAGCGGGAGGGCCGGCGAATGAGCAGTTCTTC. The V and J genes are TRBV6-2 or TRBV6-3 and TRBJ2-1; 11 bases match TRBD2. There are 16 residues in the CDR3. The trim removed 6 bases at V and 7 bases at J, leaving 11 bases unmatched. The germline gives CDR1 MNHEY, CDR2 SVGEGT.

The chain couples TRBV7-2 to TRBJ2-4; D is possibly TRBD1 (5 bases). The CDR3 length is 14 residues. Germline V gene data show CDR1 as SGHTA and CDR2 as FQGNSA. The germline V and J ends were trimmed by 3 bases and 1 base, with 7 bases remaining between them. The CDR3 region is CASSFSGAKNIQYF. CDR3 coding DNA: TGTGCCAGCAGCTTCTCAGGGGCCAAAAACATTCAGTACTTC. Full variable domain (missing parts from reference TRBV7-2 and TRBJ2-4): GAGVSQSPSNKVTEKGKDVELRCDPISGHTALYWYRQSLGQGLEFLIYFQGNSAPDKSGLPSDRFSAERTGGSVSTLTIQRTQQEDSAVYLCASSFSGAKNIQYFGAGTRLSVL.

V is TRBV6-6 and J is TRBJ1-5; TRBD1 aligns across 7 bases. Germline V gene sequence: CDR1 MNHNY, CDR2 SVGAGI (reference sequence). This CDR3 comprises 15 residues. V trimming: 5 bases; J trimming: 7 bases; junction bases outside the gene matches: 11. CDR3 nucleotides: TGTGCCAGCAGTCCGTCAGGGACAGATGGGCAGCCCCAGCATTTT. Amino acids: CASSPSGTDGQPQHF.

The CDR3, as DNA: TGCGCCAGCAGCATTGTAGAACGCAGGGAGCTGTTTTTT. Encoded protein: CASSIVERRELFF. The chain joins TRBV5-1 to TRBJ2-2; D not certain. Between the trimmed V and J ends, which lost 4 bases and 9 bases, there was a span of 13 bases. Germline V gene sequence: CDR1 SGHRS, CDR2 YFSETQ. There are 13 residues in the CDR3.

This clonotype has only one observation. This rearrangement joins TRBV6-2 or TRBV6-3 to TRBJ1-2; 9 bases match TRBD1. V was clipped by 5 bases and J by 3 bases; unmatched bases: 7. The CDR3 consists of 15 residues. In germline, CDR1 is MNHEY, CDR2 SVGEGT. The CDR3 reads CASSAPGQGDYGYTF. Here the CDR3 DNA reads TGTGCCAGCAGTGCTCCGGGACAGGGTGACTATGGCTACACCTTC.

The chain uses TRBV10-3 and TRBJ2-7; the match to TRBD2 covers 10 bases. V lost 7 bases, J lost 0 bases, and 3 bases stayed unmatched. Germline CDR1 ENHRY, CDR2 SYGVKD. This CDR3 is 14 amino acids long. CDR3: CAITTSGNSYEQYF. CDR3 DNA: TGTGCCATCACAACTAGCGGGAACTCCTACGAGCAGTACTTC.

V and J are TRBV7-2 and TRBJ1-2; 8 bases are a match to TRBD1. J gave up 5 bases and V 5 bases, and 4 bases lay outside the gene matches. Germline CDR1 SGHTA, CDR2 FQGNSA. The CDR3 consists of 13 residues. The CDR3 DNA sequence: TGTGCCAGCAGCGGGGACAGGCGTTATGGCTACACCTTC. Its protein is CASSGDRRYGYTF.

This chain joins TRBV18 and TRBJ1-6; D ambiguous. The CDR3 spans 13 residues. Looked up from germline, CDR1 is KGHSH and CDR2 is LQKENI. Trimming pared 7 bases from V and 6 bases from J, leaving 10 bases between. The CDR3 here is CASYPTRNSPLHF. CDR3 coding DNA: TGTGCCAGCTACCCGACACGTAATTCACCCCTCCACTTT.

V gene TRBV6-1 combines with J gene TRBJ2-5, with D perhaps TRBD1 (5 bases). The CDR3 contains 12 residues. The ends were cut back, 6 bases at V and 4 bases at J, with 9 bases in the middle. The germline V gene encodes CDR1 MNHNS and CDR2 SASEGT. The CDR3 reads CASSFRVETQYF. The CDR3 bases are TGTGCCAGCAGCTTCAGGGTAGAGACCCAGTACTTC.

This chain uses TRBV11-1 with TRBJ2-7, with TRBD1 as a possible D gene (5 bases). The CDR3 is made up of 11 amino acids. From germline, CDR1 is SGHAT and CDR2 FQDESV (reference sequence). The V end lost 3 bases, the J end lost 6 bases, and 6 bases lay between the germline ends. In DNA, the CDR3 is TGTGCCAGCAGCTTTCAGGGCGAGCAGTACTTC. As protein: CASSFQGEQYF.

V is TRBV7-8 and J is TRBJ2-2, with D unresolved. The CDR3 runs to 13 residues. V was clipped by 4 bases and J by 6 bases, with 9 bases between them. Germline CDR1 is SGHVS and CDR2 is FQNEAQ. CDR3 sequence (DNA): TGTGCCAGCAGCTCCTCTCTGGCCGGGGAGCTGTTTTTT. Protein product: CASSSSLAGELFF.

CDR3 region: CAWSAGNEQFF. The CDR3 DNA is TGTGCCTGGTCTGCGGGGAATGAGCAGTTCTTC. This chain connects TRBV30 to TRBJ2-1, with D possibly being TRBD2 (6 bases). This CDR3 has 11 residues. In germline, CDR1 is GTSNPN, CDR2 SVGIG (reference sequence). V was clipped by 5 bases and J by 7 bases, with 9 bases between them.

The chain recombines TRBV28 with TRBJ2-2; 7 nucleotides line up with TRBD1. The CDR3 spans 15 residues. V lost 7 bases, J lost 1 base, and 6 bases stayed unmatched. The germline V gene has CDR1 MDHEN and CDR2 SYDVKM. The CDR3 nucleotides are TGTGCCAGCATCACAGGGGAAGGGAACACCGGGGAGCTGTTTTTT. This codes for CASITGEGNTGELFF.

V is TRBV25-1 and J is TRBJ2-7; D is ambiguous. There are 13 residues in the CDR3. Germline V gene sequence: CDR1 MGHDK, CDR2 SYGVNS. Deletions cut 4 bases from V and 2 bases from J, with 9 bases between. The CDR3 DNA reads TGTGCCAGCAGTGGTCAAAGGACCTACGAGCAGTACTTC. Protein: CASSGQRTYEQYF.

The chain uses TRBV18 and TRBJ2-1; the D call may be TRBD1 or TRBD2 (5 bases each). The V gene lost 1 base and the J gene lost 10 bases, with 14 bases spanning the gap. The germline V gene encodes CDR1 KGHSH and CDR2 LQKENI. The CDR3 is 14 amino acids. The CDR3: CASSPRDPVGEQFF. The CDR3 DNA reads TGTGCCAGCTCACCACGGGACCCCGTGGGGGAGCAGTTCTTC.